The present T cell receptor beta chain was sequenced within a study of T cells in Graves' hyperthyroidism and ophthalmopathy. Study results and limitations: Most thyroid-expanded clonotypes above 0.001 were also found in blood. A model built on 13 V-J features separated ophthalmopathy from stable hyperthyroidism.

The germline V gene encodes CDR1 MDHEN and CDR2 SYDVKM. Losses at the gene ends were 9 bases for V and 4 bases for J; bases not matched to a gene: 9. The CDR3 is made up of 14 amino acids. In its sample, this clonotype was seen many times. Its target is unknown. TCR beta CDR3 region amplification was performed from RNA transcripts. With the HTBI primer set, the TCR CDR3 went through a first round of RT-PCR. Using its own MiXCR run on the multiplex PCR reads, TCRdb lists one record per CDR3 protein. The sample consists of under 400,000 distinct CDR3 sequences, roughly 15% of them appearing once. This rearrangement joins TRBV28 to TRBJ2-7; 10 bases agree with TRBD2. This clonotype was obtained from a woman aged 55-69 years with Graves' ophthalmopathy. The source material was blood. The CDR3 loop is CASEQAGGPYEQYF. For the CDR3, the DNA is TGTGCCAGTGAGCAAGCGGGAGGGCCTTACGAGCAGTACTTC. Full variable domain (outside the CDR3, taken from reference TRBV28 and TRBJ2-7): DVKVTQSSRYLVKRTGEKVFLECVQDMDHENMFWYRQDPGLGLRLIYFSYDVKMKEKGDIPEGYSVSREKKERFSLILESASTNQTSMYLCASEQAGGPYEQYFGPGTRLTVT.